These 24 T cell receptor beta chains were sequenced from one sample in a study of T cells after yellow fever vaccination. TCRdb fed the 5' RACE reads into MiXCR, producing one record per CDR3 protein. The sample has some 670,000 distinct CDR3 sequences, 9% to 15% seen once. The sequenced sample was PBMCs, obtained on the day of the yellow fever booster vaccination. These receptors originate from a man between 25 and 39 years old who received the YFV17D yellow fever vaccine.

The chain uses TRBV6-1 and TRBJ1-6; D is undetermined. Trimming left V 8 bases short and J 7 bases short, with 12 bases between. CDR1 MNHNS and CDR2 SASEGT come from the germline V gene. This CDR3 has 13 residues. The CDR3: CASWGGGNSPLHF. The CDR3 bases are TGTGCCAGCTGGGGTGGAGGGAATTCACCCCTCCACTTT.

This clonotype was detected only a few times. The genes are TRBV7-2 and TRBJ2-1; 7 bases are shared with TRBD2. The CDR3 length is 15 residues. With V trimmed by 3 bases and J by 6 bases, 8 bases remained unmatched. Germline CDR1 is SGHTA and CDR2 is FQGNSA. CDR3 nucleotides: TGTGCCAGCAGCTTTGACGGGAGGACCTTCAATGAGCAGTTCTTC. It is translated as CASSFDGRTFNEQFF.

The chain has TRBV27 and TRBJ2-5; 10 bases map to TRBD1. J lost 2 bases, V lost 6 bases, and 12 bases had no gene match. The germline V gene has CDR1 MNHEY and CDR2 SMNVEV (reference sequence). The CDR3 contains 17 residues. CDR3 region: CASRTRDRGTQQETQYF. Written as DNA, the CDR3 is TGTGCCAGCAGAACCCGGGACAGGGGAACCCAACAAGAGACCCAGTACTTC.

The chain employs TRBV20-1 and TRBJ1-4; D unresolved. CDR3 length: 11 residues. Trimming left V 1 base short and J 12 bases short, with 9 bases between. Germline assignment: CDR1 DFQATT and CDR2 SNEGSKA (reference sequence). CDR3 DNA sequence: TGCAGTGCTAGAGTCCGTAGGGAACTGTTTTTT. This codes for CSARVRRELFF.

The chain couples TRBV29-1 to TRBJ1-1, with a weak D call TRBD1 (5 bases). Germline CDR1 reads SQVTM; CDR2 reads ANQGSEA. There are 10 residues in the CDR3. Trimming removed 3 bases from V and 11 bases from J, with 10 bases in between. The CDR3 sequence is CSVDEGAAFF. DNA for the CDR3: TGCAGCGTTGATGAAGGGGCTGCTTTCTTT.

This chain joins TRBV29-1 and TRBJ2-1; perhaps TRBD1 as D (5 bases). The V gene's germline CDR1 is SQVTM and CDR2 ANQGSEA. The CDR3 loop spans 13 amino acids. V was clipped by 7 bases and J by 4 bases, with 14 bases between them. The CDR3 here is CSAAAQVYNEQFF. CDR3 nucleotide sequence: TGCAGCGCCGCCGCACAGGTTTACAATGAGCAGTTCTTC.

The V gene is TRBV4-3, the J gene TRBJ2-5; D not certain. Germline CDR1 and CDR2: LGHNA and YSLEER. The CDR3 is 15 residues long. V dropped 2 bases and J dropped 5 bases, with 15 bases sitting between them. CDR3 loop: CASSQSATKGETQYF. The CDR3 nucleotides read TGCGCCAGCAGCCAATCAGCGACCAAAGGGGAGACCCAGTACTTC.

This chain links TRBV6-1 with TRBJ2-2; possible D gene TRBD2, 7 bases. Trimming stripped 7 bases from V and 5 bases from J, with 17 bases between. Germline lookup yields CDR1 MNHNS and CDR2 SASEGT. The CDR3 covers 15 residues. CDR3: CASTLGGPGTGELFF. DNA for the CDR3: TGTGCCAGCACCCTGGGGGGGCCAGGGACCGGGGAGCTGTTTTTT.

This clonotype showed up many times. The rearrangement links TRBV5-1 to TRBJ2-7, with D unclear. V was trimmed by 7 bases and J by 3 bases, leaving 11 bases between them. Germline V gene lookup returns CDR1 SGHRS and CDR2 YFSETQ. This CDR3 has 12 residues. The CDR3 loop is CASGSGSYEQYF. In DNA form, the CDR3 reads TGCGCCAGCGGTTCCGGCAGCTACGAGCAGTACTTC.

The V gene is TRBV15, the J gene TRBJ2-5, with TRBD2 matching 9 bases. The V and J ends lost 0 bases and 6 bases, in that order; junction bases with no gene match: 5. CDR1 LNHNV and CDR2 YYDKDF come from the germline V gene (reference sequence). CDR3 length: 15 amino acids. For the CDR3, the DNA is TGTGCCACCAGCAGAGATAGTAGCGGGAGTAAGACCCAGTACTTC. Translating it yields CATSRDSSGSKTQYF. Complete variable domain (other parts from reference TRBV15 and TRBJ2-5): DAMVIQNPRYQVTQFGKPVTLSCSQTLNHNVMYWYQQKSSQAPKLLFHYYDKDFNNEADTPDNFQSRRPNTSFCFLDIRSPGLGDTAMYLCATSRDSSGSKTQYFGPGTRLLVL.

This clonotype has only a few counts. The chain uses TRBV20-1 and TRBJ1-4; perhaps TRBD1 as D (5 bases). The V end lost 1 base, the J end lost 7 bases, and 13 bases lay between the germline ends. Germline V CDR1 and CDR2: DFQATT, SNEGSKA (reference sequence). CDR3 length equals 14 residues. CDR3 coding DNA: TGCAGTGCTAGAGTAATCTCGGGGGGTGAAAAACTGTTTTTT. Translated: CSARVISGGEKLFF.

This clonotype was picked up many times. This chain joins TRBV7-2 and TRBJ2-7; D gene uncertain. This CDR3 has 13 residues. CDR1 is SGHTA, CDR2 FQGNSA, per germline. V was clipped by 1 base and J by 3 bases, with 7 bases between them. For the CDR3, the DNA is TGTGCCAGCAGCTTAGAATACGGCTACGAGCAGTACTTC. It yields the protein CASSLEYGYEQYF.

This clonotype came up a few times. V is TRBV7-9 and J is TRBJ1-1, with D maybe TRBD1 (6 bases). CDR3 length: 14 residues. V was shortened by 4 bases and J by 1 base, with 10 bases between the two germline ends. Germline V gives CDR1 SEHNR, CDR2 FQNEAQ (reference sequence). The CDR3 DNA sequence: TGTGCCAGCAGCTGGGCAGGGGAGAACACTGAAGCTTTCTTT. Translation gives CASSWAGENTEAFF.

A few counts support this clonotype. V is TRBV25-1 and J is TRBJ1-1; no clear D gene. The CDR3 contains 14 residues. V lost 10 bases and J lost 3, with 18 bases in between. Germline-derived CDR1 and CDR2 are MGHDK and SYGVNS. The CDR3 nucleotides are TGTGCCACGCAGAGTACGTCAGAGTACACTGAAGCTTTCTTT. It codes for CATQSTSEYTEAFF.

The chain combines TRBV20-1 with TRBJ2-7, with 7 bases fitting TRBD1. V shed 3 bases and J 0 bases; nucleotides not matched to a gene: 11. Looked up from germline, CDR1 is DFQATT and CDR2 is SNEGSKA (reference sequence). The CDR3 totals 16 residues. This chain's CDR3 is CSASRGSGGLSYEQYF. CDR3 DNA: TGCAGTGCTAGCAGGGGGTCCGGCGGGCTCTCCTACGAGCAGTACTTC.

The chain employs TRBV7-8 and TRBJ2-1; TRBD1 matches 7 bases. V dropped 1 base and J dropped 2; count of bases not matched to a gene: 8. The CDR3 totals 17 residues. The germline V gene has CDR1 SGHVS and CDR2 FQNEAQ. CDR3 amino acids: CASSLGGAGTAYNEQFF. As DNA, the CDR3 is TGTGCCAGCAGCTTAGGAGGCGCAGGGACAGCCTACAATGAGCAGTTCTTC.

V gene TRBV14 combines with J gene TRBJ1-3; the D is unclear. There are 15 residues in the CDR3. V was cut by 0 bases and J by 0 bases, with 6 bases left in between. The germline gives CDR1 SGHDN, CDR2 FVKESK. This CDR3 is CASSQDRDSGNTIYF. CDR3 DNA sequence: TGTGCCAGCAGCCAAGACCGTGACTCTGGAAACACCATATATTTT.

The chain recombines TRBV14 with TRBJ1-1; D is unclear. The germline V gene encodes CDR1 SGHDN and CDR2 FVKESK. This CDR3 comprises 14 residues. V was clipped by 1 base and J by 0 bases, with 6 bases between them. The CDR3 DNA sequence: TGTGCCAGCAGCCAAGTTTCCATGAACACTGAAGCTTTCTTT. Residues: CASSQVSMNTEAFF.

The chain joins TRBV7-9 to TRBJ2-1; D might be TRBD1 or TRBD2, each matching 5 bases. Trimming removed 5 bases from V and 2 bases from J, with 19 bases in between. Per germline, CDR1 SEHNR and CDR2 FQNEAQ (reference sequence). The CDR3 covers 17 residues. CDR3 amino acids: CASSQNRREKAYNEQFF. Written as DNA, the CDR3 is TGTGCCAGCAGCCAAAACCGCAGGGAGAAGGCCTACAATGAGCAGTTCTTC. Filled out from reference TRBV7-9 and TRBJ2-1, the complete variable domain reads DTGVSQNPRHKITKRGQNVTFRCDPISEHNRLYWYRQTLGQGPEFLTYFQNEAQLEKSRLLSDRFSAERPKGSFSTLEIQRTEQGDSAMYLCASSQNRREKAYNEQFFGPGTRLTVL.

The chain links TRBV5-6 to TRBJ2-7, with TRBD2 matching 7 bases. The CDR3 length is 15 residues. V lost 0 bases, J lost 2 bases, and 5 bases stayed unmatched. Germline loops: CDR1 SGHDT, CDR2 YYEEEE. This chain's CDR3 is CASSLEAGRPYEQYF. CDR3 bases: TGTGCCAGCAGCTTGGAAGCGGGACGGCCCTACGAGCAGTACTTC.

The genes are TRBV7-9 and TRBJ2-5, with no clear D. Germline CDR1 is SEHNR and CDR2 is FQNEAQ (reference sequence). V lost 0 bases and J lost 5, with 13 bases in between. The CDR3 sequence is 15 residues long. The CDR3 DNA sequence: TGTGCCAGCAGCTTAGCAGGGTTGGACGTTGAGACCCAGTACTTC. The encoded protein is CASSLAGLDVETQYF.

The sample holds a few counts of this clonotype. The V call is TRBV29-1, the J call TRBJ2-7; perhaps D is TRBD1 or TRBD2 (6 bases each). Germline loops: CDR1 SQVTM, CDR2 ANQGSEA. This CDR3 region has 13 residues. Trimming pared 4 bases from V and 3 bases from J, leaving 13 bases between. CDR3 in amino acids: CSVGGGDNYEQYF. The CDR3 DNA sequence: TGCAGCGTTGGGGGCGGGGACAACTACGAGCAGTACTTC.

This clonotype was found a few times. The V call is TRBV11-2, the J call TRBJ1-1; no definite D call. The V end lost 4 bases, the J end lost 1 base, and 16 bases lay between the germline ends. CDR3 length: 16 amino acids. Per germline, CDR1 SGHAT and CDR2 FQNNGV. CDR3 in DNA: TGTGCCAGCAGCTCTATCCTCGACCGACCGAACACTGAAGCTTTCTTT. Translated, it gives CASSSILDRPNTEAFF.

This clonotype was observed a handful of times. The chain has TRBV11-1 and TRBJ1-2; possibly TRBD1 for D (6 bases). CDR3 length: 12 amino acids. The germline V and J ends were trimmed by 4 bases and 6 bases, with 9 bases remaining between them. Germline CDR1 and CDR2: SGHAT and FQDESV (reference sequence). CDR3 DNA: TGTGCCAGCAGCTCGAACAGGGATGGCTACACCTTC. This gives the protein CASSSNRDGYTF. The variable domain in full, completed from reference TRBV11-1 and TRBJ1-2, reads EAEVAQSPRYKITEKSQAVAFWCDPISGHATLYWYRQILGQGPELLVQFQDESVVDDSQLPKDRFSAERLKGVDSTLKIQPAELGDSAMYLCASSSNRDGYTFGSGTRLTVV.